These T cell receptor beta chains were read from a single sample in a study of cytomegalovirus exposure and HLA in healthy donors. Libraries were prepared by immunoSEQ multiplex PCR; TCRdb keeps only in-frame clonotypes and omits some of them. There are more than 100,000 clones in the sample; about two thirds occur only once, and approximately 4% lies in the top ten. Source material: PBMCs. These receptors all come from a man aged 45-65 years in good health and CMV-seropositive. The conserved cysteine and the conserved F or W are not part of the CDR3 here. Each record gives: D gene, V gene, CDR3 length, CDR3 protein. A D gene is named only where the DNA matches it firmly.

D: NA; V: TRBV5-4; length: 14; CDR3: ASSLETSGGANVLT
D: NA; V: TRBV5-1; length: 15; CDR3: ASKTSAGGSGTDTQY
D: TRBD1; V: TRBV11-2; length: 14; CDR3: ASSVTAGGQGYGYT
D: NA; V: TRBV7-2; length: 16; CDR3: ASSFPKQGGGSYNEQF
D: TRBD2; V: TRBV15; length: 16; CDR3: ATSSPRRLAGGINEQF
D: NA; V: TRBV9; length: 11; CDR3: ASSVTSTDEQY
D: TRBD1; V: TRBV6-6; length: 13; CDR3: ASRWDRQKSTEAF
D: NA; V: TRBV27; length: 13; CDR3: ASSFVGATNEKLF
D: NA; V: TRBV2; length: 11; CDR3: ASRTAYNQPQH
D: TRBD1; V: TRBV6-5; length: 12; CDR3: ATEPFGTGYEQY
D: TRBD2; V: TRBV9; length: 12; CDR3: ASSKREGRYEQY
D: NA; V: TRBV7-8; length: 14; CDR3: ASSLETPDTAGGAF
D: TRBD2; V: TRBV19; length: 18; CDR3: ASARRATPGLAGVSYEQY
D: NA; V: TRBV7-2; length: 15; CDR3: ASSLAFGVSSGNTIY
D: TRBD1; V: TRBV4-3; length: 13; CDR3: ASSSSWDSSYEQY
D: NA; V: TRBV7-6; length: 14; CDR3: ASSYRGGLSNTEAF
D: NA; V: TRBV14; length: 12; CDR3: ASSQDAGLYEQY
D: NA; V: TRBV7-9; length: 13; CDR3: ASSLGAGMLTEAF
D: NA; V: TRBV6-5; length: 13; CDR3: ASSYSQGVNQPQH
D: TRBD1; V: TRBV9; length: 11; CDR3: ASSGQGSYGYT
D: NA; V: TRBV4-1; length: 13; CDR3: ASSQAGVSSYEQY
D: TRBD1; V: TRBV29-1; length: 11; CDR3: SSGQGLNTEAF
D: NA; V: TRBV11-3; length: 9; CDR3: ASSFKETQY
D: NA; V: TRBV29-1; length: 11; CDR3: SVEVGGNTEAF
D: NA; V: TRBV18; length: 10; CDR3: ASSSMAEELF
D: NA; V: TRBV7-8; length: 12; CDR3: ASSLLVVTGELF
D: TRBD1; V: TRBV28; length: 12; CDR3: ASRQDRGHEKLF
D: NA; V: TRBV11-2; length: 10; CDR3: ASSLGEGGYT